What follows is one T cell receptor beta chain and its context. Its antigen is unknown. Base qualities are not recorded, but no much larger clone differs from it by a single base. TCRbeta CDR3 regions were amplified from genomic DNA using the immunoSEQ Assay, a bias-controlled multiplex PCR. The paper's data handling went like this. The number of nucleated cells in each sample was estimated from the amplification of reference gene primers within the assay. To quantify the absolute abundance of each unique TCRbeta CDR3 rearrangement, sequence reads were collapsed and filtered. For each sample, productive Simpson clonality was calculated by taking the square root of Simpson's diversity index across productive rearrangements. What TCRdb holds here is the immuneACCESS table cut down to in-frame rearrangements. Part of the clones is not present; checked against another copy, under half of the missing clones reflect an unresolved V gene, and the others are unexplained. D and trimming come from the DNA, and the V and J calls and clone size come from that table. Present in this sample are approximately 120,000 clones, around 85% of which were seen just once. The ten largest clonotypes hold less than 3.5% of the sample.

This sample is part of a study of blood T cell repertoires in COVID-19 (dated by TCRdb to about 2020). Study-level background: Samples from collaborators originated in the United States, Italy and Spain and spanned both the acute and convalescent phases of COVID-19. The material from the prospective study consisted of cDNA or gDNA derived from T cells, B-cell-depleted T cells, or PBMCs. Subjects who had been exposed to COVID-19, were actively infected with it, or had recovered from it provided the deeply sampled blood TCRbeta repertoires that made up the dataset. The repertoires were released in a freely available public database meant as a resource for research on the immune response to SARS-CoV-2. The samples were drawn from the first 160 participants of the ongoing ImmuneRACE study and from 1,254 subjects provided by 6 global collaborators. A de-identified subject ID, COVID-19 status, age in years and sex were almost always included in the sample metadata. HLA class I and class II types, where available, came from metadata supplied by the sample provider rather than from assay-based typing.

On the study overall, not on this receptor specifically: How much clinical and demographic metadata was included differed by source and by participant, and the metadata was provided uncurated.

One collaborating source in Seattle enrolled patients while the patients were actively infected and followed the patients over time throughout the course of disease. The collaborating institutions used their own protocols to collect whole blood in K2EDTA tubes. For TCRbeta analysis, collaborator samples were shipped as frozen whole blood, as isolated PBMCs, or as DNA extracted from either sample type. What was sequenced was peripheral blood. The receptor was derived from an elderly woman with COVID-19, enrolled during active disease.

The bases read TGTGCCAGCAGCAAACAGGGGGCGAGGGGAGAGCAGTACTTC. Its translation reads: CASSKQGARGEQYF. The V and J genes are TRBV9 and TRBJ2-7, with 9 junctional bases fitting TRBD1. CDR1 and CDR2 are read off the germline V gene as SGDLS and YYNGEE. V and J are trimmed by 4 bases and 7 bases, and the gene matches miss 9 bases of the junction. The CDR3 goes from the cysteine to the phenylalanine over 14 residues. The sequence is cut down to CDR3 DNA, 42 bases in frame from base 1.